One sample yielded the 22 T cell receptor beta chains listed below, sequenced in a study of blood T cell repertoires in COVID-19. Using immunoSEQ multiplex PCR, the repertoire was profiled, and TCRdb retains in-frame clones only, with some absent. The data show about 230,000 clones, approximately 82% seen once. The specimen sequenced was peripheral blood. These receptors all come from a woman aged 70-85 years with active or convalescent COVID-19.

The chain links TRBV19 to TRBJ2-3; 8 bases align to TRBD1. After removal of 5 bases from V and 5 bases from J, the junction contained 6 bases not matched to a gene. The CDR3 is made up of 14 amino acids. Germline V gene data show CDR1 as LNHDA and CDR2 as SQIVND (reference sequence). CDR3 protein: CASSGQGARDTQYF. The CDR3 DNA follows: TGTGCCAGTAGTGGGCAGGGGGCGCGAGATACGCAGTATTTT.

This chain joins TRBV4-3 and TRBJ2-7; unclear D gene. There are 15 residues in the CDR3. The germline gives CDR1 LGHNA, CDR2 YSLEER. V was clipped by 2 bases and J by 6 bases, with 17 bases between them. The CDR3, as DNA: TGCGCCAGCAGCCAAATTTTGGGCGCTCCCGGCGAGCAGTACTTC. It is translated as CASSQILGAPGEQYF.

The genes are TRBV7-6 and TRBJ1-2, with 9 positions matching TRBD1. J lost 4 bases, V lost 3 bases, and 12 bases had no gene match. The CDR3 is 17 amino acids. CDR1 and CDR2 from the germline V gene are SGHVS and FNYEAQ. This CDR3 reads CASSFFITGQGTYGYTF. CDR3 DNA: TGTGCCAGCAGCTTCTTCATAACGGGACAGGGTACCTATGGCTACACCTTC.

The V call is TRBV5-1, the J call TRBJ2-5, with 8 bases lining up with TRBD2. CDR1 and CDR2 (germline): SGHRS, YFSETQ. V lost 1 base, J lost 5 bases, and 7 bases stayed unmatched. CDR3 length equals 15 residues. The CDR3 loop reads CASSLPSPGGETQYF. CDR3 DNA: TGCGCCAGCAGCTTGCCCTCACCGGGAGGGGAGACCCAGTACTTC. The variable domain in full, with the rest retrieved from reference TRBV5-1 and TRBJ2-5, is KAGVTQTPRYLIKTRGQQVTLSCSPISGHRSVSWYQQTPGQGLQFLFEYFSETQRNKGNFPGRFSGRQFSNSRSEMNVSTLELGDSALYLCASSLPSPGGETQYFGPGTRLLVL.

A single count supports this clone. The V gene is TRBV9, the J gene TRBJ1-3; 8 bases are a match to TRBD1. V dropped 3 bases and J dropped 4; count of bases not matched to a gene: 3. The CDR3 consists of 14 residues. Germline V gene lookup returns CDR1 SGDLS and CDR2 YYNGEE. For the CDR3, the DNA is TGTGCCAGCAGCGCGCGGACAGGGGGAAACACCATATATTTT. This gives the protein CASSARTGGNTIYF.

J is TRBJ2-7 and V is TRBV5-6; D call uncertain. The CDR3 loop spans 12 amino acids. CDR1 and CDR2 from the germline V gene are SGHDT and YYEEEE. V lost 1 base and J 3 bases, leaving 5 bases between the germline ends. The CDR3 spells CASSLPGYEQYF. CDR3 sequence (DNA): TGTGCCAGCAGCTTGCCGGGCTACGAGCAGTACTTC. Drawing the rest from reference TRBV5-6 and TRBJ2-7, the complete variable domain is DAGVTQSPTHLIKTRGQQVTLRCSPKSGHDTVSWYQQALGQGPQFIFQYYEEEERQRGNFPDRFSGHQFPNYSSELNVNALLLGDSALYLCASSLPGYEQYFGPGTRLTVT.

The rearrangement joins TRBV4-3 to TRBJ2-1; a possible D gene is TRBD2 (6 bases). The CDR3 loop spans 15 amino acids. Per the germline V gene, CDR1 is LGHNA and CDR2 is YSLEER. Trimming pared 2 bases from V and 2 bases from J, leaving 10 bases between. The CDR3 DNA follows: TGCGCCAGCAGCCAAACGGGGGAGGCCTACAATGAGCAGTTCTTC. This encodes CASSQTGEAYNEQFF.

This clone appeared a single time. The rearrangement uses TRBV6-5 and TRBJ1-2; the match to TRBD1 covers 8 bases. The germline V gene encodes CDR1 MNHEY and CDR2 SVGAGI. Trimming took 5 bases from V and 8 from J; bases not matched to a gene: 7. The CDR3 has 13 amino acids. The CDR3 DNA sequence: TGTGCCAGCAGTCCGGACAGGGATCAAGGCTACACCTTC. Protein product: CASSPDRDQGYTF.

The gene calls are TRBV7-2 and TRBJ2-3; 8 bases fit TRBD2. V gave up 5 bases and J gave up 5 bases; unmatched junction bases: 6. The CDR3 runs 14 residues. Germline loops: CDR1 SGHTA, CDR2 FQGNSA. This chain's CDR3 is CASSRGGSEDTQYF. The CDR3 region has the DNA TGTGCCAGCAGCCGCGGGGGGAGCGAAGATACGCAGTATTTT.

This clone was seen more than once but under ten times. The rearrangement uses TRBV10-3 and TRBJ2-1; TRBD1 is a possible D gene (7 bases). CDR1 is ENHRY, CDR2 SYGVKD, per germline. The CDR3 is 16 residues long. Trimming removed 3 bases at V and 0 bases at J, with 12 bases between. This chain's CDR3 is CAISEPRDSSYNEQFF. The CDR3 bases are TGTGCCATCAGTGAACCGCGGGACAGCTCCTACAATGAGCAGTTCTTC.

V usage is TRBV4-1 and J usage is TRBJ2-3; 12 bases line up with TRBD2. The ends lost 0 bases at V and 10 bases at J; junction bases unmatched: 8. The CDR3 is 16 amino acids. The germline V gene has CDR1 MGHRA and CDR2 YSYEKL. CDR3: CASSQETSGGSFPQYF. CDR3 nucleotides: TGCGCCAGCAGCCAAGAAACTAGCGGGGGGAGCTTCCCGCAGTATTTT.

This clone was counted once. The CDR3 region has the DNA TGTGCCAGCAGCTCCGGACAGGGAGCTTCACCCCTCCACTTT. This encodes CASSSGQGASPLHF. This chain links TRBV7-9 with TRBJ1-6; TRBD1 agrees at 8 bases. Germline-derived CDR1 and CDR2 are SEHNR and FQNEAQ (reference sequence). This CDR3 comprises 14 residues. V was pared by 4 bases and J by 9 bases, with 5 bases of the junction left unmatched.

Concerning this clone itself: Other DNA sequences in the same sample also yield this CDR3. The chain recombines TRBV29-1 with TRBJ1-1; D unclear. The CDR3 is 10 residues long. In germline, CDR1 is SQVTM, CDR2 ANQGSEA. The V gene lost 7 bases and the J gene lost 1 base, with 4 bases spanning the gap. The CDR3: CSAQNTEAFF. The CDR3 DNA reads as TGCAGCGCACAGAACACTGAAGCTTTCTTT.

This clone was recorded once. The chain is built from TRBV11-3 and TRBJ2-1; tentative D call: TRBD1 (5 bases). Trimming left V 0 bases short and J 1 base short, with 7 bases between. CDR1 is SGHNT, CDR2 YENEEA, per germline. The CDR3 is 15 amino acids. CDR3 amino acids: CASSLDQGSYNEQFF. CDR3 coding DNA: TGTGCCAGCAGCTTAGATCAGGGATCCTACAATGAGCAGTTCTTC.

The chain employs TRBV5-4 and TRBJ2-6; 10 positions agree with TRBD1. The CDR3 has 17 residues. V was clipped by 4 bases and J by 0 bases; unmatched bases: 4. Germline lookup yields CDR1 SGHNT and CDR2 YYREEE (reference sequence). In DNA form, the CDR3 reads TGTGCCAGCAGCACCGGGACAGGGGCCTCTGGGGCCAACGTCCTGACTTTC. It encodes CASSTGTGASGANVLTF.

The chain couples TRBV9 to TRBJ2-7; 9 bases are shared with TRBD2. The V and J ends lost 0 bases and 4 bases, in that order; junction bases with no gene match: 8. Germline loops: CDR1 SGDLS, CDR2 YYNGEE. The CDR3 covers 16 residues. This CDR3 reads CASSVGGSGSYYEQYF. The CDR3 coding sequence is TGTGCCAGCAGCGTAGGTGGTAGCGGGAGTTATTACGAGCAGTACTTC.

The sample holds a few counts of this clone. The genes are TRBV28 and TRBJ1-6, with D perhaps TRBD1 (6 bases). Germline assignment: CDR1 MDHEN and CDR2 SYDVKM. This CDR3 is built from 13 residues. Trimming left V 3 bases short and J 10 bases short, with 10 bases between. The CDR3 reads CASSLGRGSPLHF. The CDR3 DNA is TGTGCCAGCAGTTTGGGCAGGGGCTCACCCCTCCACTTT.

This sequence joins TRBV2 and TRBJ1-1; D possibly corresponds to TRBD1 (5 bases). The V and J ends lost 5 bases and 2 bases respectively, with 9 bases between them. CDR1 is SNHLY, CDR2 FYNNEI, per germline. The CDR3 spans 13 residues. CDR3 sequence reads: CASSLWGNTEAFF. CDR3 sequence (DNA): TGTGCCAGCAGTCTCTGGGGCAACACTGAAGCTTTCTTT. Combining the CDR3 with reference TRBV2 and TRBJ1-1 gives the whole variable domain EPEVTQTPSHQVTQMGQEVILRCVPISNHLYFYWYRQILGQKVEFLVSFYNNEISEKSEIFDDQFSVERPDGSNFTLKIRSTKLEDSAMYFCASSLWGNTEAFFGQGTRLTVV.

The rearrangement uses TRBV27 and TRBJ1-1, with 8 bases identical to TRBD1. Per the germline V gene, CDR1 is MNHEY and CDR2 is SMNVEV (reference sequence). This CDR3 is 17 amino acids long. The V gene end was trimmed by 5 bases and the J gene end by 0 bases; junction bases not matched to a gene: 11. The chain's CDR3 is CASSPLLRQGLNTEAFF. CDR3 bases: TGTGCCAGCAGTCCGCTCCTCAGACAGGGGCTGAACACTGAAGCTTTCTTT.

This clone was picked up a small number of times. CDR3 protein: CASSAGRTHNEQFF. CDR3 coding DNA: TGTGCCAGCAGTGCCGGGAGGACCCACAATGAGCAGTTCTTC. J is TRBJ2-1 and V is TRBV2; 7 nucleotides line up with TRBD2. The CDR3 has 14 residues. The junction had 5 bases not matched to a gene; V was cut back by 4 bases and J by 5 bases. Germline V gene sequence: CDR1 SNHLY, CDR2 FYNNEI. Variable domain in full (rest from reference TRBV2 and TRBJ2-1): EPEVTQTPSHQVTQMGQEVILRCVPISNHLYFYWYRQILGQKVEFLVSFYNNEISEKSEIFDDQFSVERPDGSNFTLKIRSTKLEDSAMYFCASSAGRTHNEQFFGPGTRLTVL.

The sample holds a few counts of this clone. The V gene is TRBV18, the J gene TRBJ2-3; D is unresolved. V gave up 5 bases and J gave up 2 bases, with 11 bases separating them. This CDR3 region has 14 residues. Germline assignment: CDR1 KGHSH and CDR2 LQKENI. The CDR3 spells CASSALAHTDTQYF. The CDR3, as DNA: TGTGCCAGCTCAGCCTTGGCCCACACAGATACGCAGTATTTT.

In this sample, this clone turned up a few times. In the same sample, other DNA sequences code for this CDR3. The V gene is TRBV2, the J gene TRBJ1-5; 7 bases match TRBD1. There are 14 residues in the CDR3. The V and J ends lost 5 bases and 4 bases, in that order; junction bases with no gene match: 5. Germline-derived CDR1 and CDR2 are SNHLY and FYNNEI. Written as DNA, the CDR3 is TGTGCCAGCAGTCTTACAGGGGATAATCAGCCCCAGCATTTT. Encoded protein: CASSLTGDNQPQHF.